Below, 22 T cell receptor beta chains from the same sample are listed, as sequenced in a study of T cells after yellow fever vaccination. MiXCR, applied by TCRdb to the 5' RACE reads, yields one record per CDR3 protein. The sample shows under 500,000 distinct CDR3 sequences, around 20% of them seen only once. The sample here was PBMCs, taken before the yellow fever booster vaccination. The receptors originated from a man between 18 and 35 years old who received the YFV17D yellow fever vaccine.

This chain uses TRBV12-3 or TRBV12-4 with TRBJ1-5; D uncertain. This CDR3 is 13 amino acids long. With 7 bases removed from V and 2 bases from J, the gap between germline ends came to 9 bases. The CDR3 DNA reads TGTGCCAGCACGGGGTTTGGCAATCAGCCCCAGCATTTT. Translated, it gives CASTGFGNQPQHF.

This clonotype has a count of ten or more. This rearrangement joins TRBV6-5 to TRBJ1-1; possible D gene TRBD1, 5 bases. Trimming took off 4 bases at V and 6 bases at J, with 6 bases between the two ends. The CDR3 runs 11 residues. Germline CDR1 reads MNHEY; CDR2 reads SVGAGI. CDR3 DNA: TGTGCCAGCAGTTGGGGCCCTGAAGCTTTCTTT. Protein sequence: CASSWGPEAFF.

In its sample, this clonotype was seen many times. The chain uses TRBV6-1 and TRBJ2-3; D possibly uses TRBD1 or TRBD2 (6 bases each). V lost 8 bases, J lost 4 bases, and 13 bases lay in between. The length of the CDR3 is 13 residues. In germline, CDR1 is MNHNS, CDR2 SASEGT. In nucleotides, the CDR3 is TGTGCCAGCGGGGGGCTAGGCGCAGATACGCAGTATTTT. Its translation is CASGGLGADTQYF.

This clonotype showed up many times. The CDR3 region is CASSLGQGSSYEQYV. The CDR3 DNA is TGCGCCAGCAGCTTGGGACAGGGGAGCTCCTACGAGCAGTACGTC. The chain has TRBV5-1 and TRBJ2-7; 8 bases map to TRBD1. V was pared by 0 bases and J by 0 bases, with 2 bases of the junction left unmatched. This CDR3 spans 15 amino acids. Looked up from germline, CDR1 is SGHRS and CDR2 is YFSETQ.

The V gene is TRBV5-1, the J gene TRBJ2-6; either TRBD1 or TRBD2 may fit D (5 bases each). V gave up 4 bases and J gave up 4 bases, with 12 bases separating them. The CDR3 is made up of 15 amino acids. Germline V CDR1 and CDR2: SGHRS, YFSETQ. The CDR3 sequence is CASSRVGEGANVLTF. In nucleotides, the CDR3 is TGCGCCAGCAGCCGCGTAGGGGAGGGGGCCAACGTCCTGACTTTC.

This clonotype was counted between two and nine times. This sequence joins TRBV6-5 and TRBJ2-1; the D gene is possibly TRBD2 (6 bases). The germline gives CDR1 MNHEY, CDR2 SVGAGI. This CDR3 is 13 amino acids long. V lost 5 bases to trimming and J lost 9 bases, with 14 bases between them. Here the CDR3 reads CASSQGLLAEQFF. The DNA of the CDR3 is TGTGCCAGCAGTCAAGGACTACTCGCTGAGCAGTTCTTC.

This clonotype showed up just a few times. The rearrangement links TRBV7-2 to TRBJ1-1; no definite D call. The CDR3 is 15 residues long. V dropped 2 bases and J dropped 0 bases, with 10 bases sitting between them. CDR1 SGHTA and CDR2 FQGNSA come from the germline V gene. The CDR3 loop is CASSLFGSLNTEAFF. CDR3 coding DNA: TGTGCCAGCAGCTTATTCGGCAGTCTGAACACTGAAGCTTTCTTT.

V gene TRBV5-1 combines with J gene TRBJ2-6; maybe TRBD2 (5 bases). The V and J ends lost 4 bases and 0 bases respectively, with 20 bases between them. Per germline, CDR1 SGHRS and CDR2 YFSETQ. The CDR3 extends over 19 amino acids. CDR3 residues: CASSQQTGRMGSGANVLTF. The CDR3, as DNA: TGCGCCAGCAGCCAACAGACGGGGAGAATGGGCTCTGGGGCCAACGTCCTGACTTTC.

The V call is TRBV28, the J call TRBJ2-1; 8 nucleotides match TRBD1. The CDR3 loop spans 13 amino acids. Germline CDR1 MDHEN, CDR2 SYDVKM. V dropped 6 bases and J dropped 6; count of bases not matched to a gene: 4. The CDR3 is CASRGQGSNEQFF. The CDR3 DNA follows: TGTGCCAGCAGAGGACAGGGAAGCAATGAGCAGTTCTTC.

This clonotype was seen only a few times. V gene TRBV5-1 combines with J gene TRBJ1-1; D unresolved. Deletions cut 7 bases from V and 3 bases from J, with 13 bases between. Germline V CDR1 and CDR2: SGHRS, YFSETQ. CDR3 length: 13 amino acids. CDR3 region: CASRTWLDTEAFF. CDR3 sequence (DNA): TGCGCCAGCCGTACTTGGCTGGACACTGAAGCTTTCTTT.

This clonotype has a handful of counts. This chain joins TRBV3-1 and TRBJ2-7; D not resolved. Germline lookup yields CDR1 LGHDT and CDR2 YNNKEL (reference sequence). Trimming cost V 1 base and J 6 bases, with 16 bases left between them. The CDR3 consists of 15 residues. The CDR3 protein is CASSQGTAEWIEQYF. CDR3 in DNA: TGTGCCAGCAGCCAAGGAACGGCCGAGTGGATCGAGCAGTACTTC.

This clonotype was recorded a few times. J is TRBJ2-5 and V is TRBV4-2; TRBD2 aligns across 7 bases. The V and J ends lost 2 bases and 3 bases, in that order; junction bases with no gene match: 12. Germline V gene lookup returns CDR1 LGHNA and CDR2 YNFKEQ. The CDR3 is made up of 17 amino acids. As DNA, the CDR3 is TGTGCCAGCAGCCAACCCCCGAGGCGGGGGAGGGAAGAGACCCAGTACTTC. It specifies CASSQPPRRGREETQYF.

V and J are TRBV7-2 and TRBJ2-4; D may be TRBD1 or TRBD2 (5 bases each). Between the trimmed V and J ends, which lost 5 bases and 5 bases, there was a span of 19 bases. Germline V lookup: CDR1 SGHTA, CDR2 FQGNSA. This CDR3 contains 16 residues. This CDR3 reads CASSPGDLFGENIQYF. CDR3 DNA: TGTGCCAGCAGCCCCGGGGACCTCTTTGGGGAAAACATTCAGTACTTC.

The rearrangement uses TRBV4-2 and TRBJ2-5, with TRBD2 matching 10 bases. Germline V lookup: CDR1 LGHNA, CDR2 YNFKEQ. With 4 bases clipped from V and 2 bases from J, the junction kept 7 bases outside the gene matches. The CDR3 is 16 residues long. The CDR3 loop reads CASSLIGLAVQETQYF. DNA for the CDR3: TGTGCCAGCAGCCTAATAGGACTAGCGGTTCAAGAGACCCAGTACTTC.

CDR3: CASSLVWGQFDEQFF. In nucleotides, the CDR3 is TGTGCCAGCAGCTTAGTGTGGGGGCAATTTGATGAGCAGTTCTTC. The chain uses TRBV7-2 and TRBJ2-1; D is perhaps TRBD1 (6 bases). The germline V gene encodes CDR1 SGHTA and CDR2 FQGNSA. Deletions cut 1 base from V and 8 bases from J, with 15 bases between. CDR3 length: 15 residues. The full variable domain, with the rest looked up from reference TRBV7-2 and TRBJ2-1, is GAGVSQSPSNKVTEKGKDVELRCDPISGHTALYWYRQSLGQGLEFLIYFQGNSAPDKSGLPSDRFSAERTGGSVSTLTIQRTQQEDSAVYLCASSLVWGQFDEQFFGPGTRLTVL.

The DNA of the CDR3 is TGTGCCAGCAGCTGGGGAGGGGGGAACTCCTACGAGCAGTACTTC. It yields the protein CASSWGGGNSYEQYF. The chain is built from TRBV11-2 and TRBJ2-7; a possible D gene is TRBD2 (7 bases). Germline-derived CDR1 and CDR2 are SGHAT and FQNNGV. There are 15 residues in the CDR3. V was trimmed by 4 bases and J by 0 bases, leaving 13 bases between them.

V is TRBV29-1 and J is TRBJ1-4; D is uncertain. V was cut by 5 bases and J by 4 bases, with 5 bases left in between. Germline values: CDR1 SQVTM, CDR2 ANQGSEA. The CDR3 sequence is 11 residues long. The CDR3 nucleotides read TGCAGCGTTCGCTATAATGAAAAACTGTTTTTT. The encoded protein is CSVRYNEKLFF. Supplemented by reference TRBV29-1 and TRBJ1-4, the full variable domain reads SAVISQKPSRDICQRGTSLTIQCQVDSQVTMMFWYRQQPGQSLTLIATANQGSEATYESGFVIDKFPISRPNLTFSTLTVSNMSPEDSSIYLCSVRYNEKLFFGSGTQLSVL.

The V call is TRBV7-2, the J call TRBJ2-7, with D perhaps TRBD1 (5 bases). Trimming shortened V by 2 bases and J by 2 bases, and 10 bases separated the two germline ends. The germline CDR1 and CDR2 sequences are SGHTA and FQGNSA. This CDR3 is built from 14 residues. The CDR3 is CASSLSTATYEQYF. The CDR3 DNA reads TGTGCCAGCAGCTTATCGACAGCAACCTACGAGCAGTACTTC.

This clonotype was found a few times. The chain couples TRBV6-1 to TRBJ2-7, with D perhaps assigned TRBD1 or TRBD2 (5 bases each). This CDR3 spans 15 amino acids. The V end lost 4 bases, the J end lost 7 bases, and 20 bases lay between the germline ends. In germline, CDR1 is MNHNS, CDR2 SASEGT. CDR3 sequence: CASSAIRDLVREQYV. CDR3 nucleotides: TGTGCCAGCAGTGCAATCCGGGACCTTGTACGTGAGCAGTACGTC.

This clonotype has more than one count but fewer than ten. CDR3 nucleotides: TGTGCCAGCAGAGAGGGGGCTAACTACGAGCAGTACTTC. It codes for CASREGANYEQYF. The gene calls are TRBV25-1 and TRBJ2-7, with 7 bases fitting TRBD1. This CDR3 region has 13 residues. The V segment lost 6 bases and the J segment 3 bases; nucleotides outside the gene matches: 5. Germline CDR1 MGHDK, CDR2 SYGVNS.

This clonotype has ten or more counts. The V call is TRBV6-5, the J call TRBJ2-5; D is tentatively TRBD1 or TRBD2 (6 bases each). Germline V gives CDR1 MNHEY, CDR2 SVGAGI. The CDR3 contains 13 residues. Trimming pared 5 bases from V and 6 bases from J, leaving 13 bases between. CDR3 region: CASSSWGAKTQYF. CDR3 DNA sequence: TGTGCCAGCAGTAGCTGGGGGGCGAAGACCCAGTACTTC.

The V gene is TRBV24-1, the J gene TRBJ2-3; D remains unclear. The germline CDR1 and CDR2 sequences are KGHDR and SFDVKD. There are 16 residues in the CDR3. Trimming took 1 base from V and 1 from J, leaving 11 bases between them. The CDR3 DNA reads TGTGCCACCAGTGATTTTTCGCCGCAGGGCACAGATACGCAGTATTTT. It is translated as CATSDFSPQGTDTQYF.